This passage covers 5 T cell receptor beta chains from one sample sequenced in a study of siplizumab effects on memory and regulatory T cells. Libraries were prepared by immunoSEQ multiplex PCR; TCRdb keeps only in-frame clonotypes and omits some of them. The table has tens of thousands of clones, around 96% seen once. What was sequenced was naive CD8+ T cells sorted from blood. Receptors originate from a human donor in good health.

V usage is TRBV27 and J usage is TRBJ1-5, with no clear D. Trimming pared 4 bases from V and 7 bases from J, leaving 14 bases between. The CDR3 totals 14 residues. CDR1 MNHEY and CDR2 SMNVEV come from the germline V gene (reference sequence). The DNA for the CDR3 is TGTGCCAGCAGTTCCCGGCAGGATCTACAGCCCCAGCATTTT. Residues: CASSSRQDLQPQHF.

The chain couples TRBV2 to TRBJ2-3; D is perhaps TRBD1 (6 bases). V lost 4 bases and J lost 1, with 12 bases in between. Germline loops: CDR1 SNHLY, CDR2 FYNNEI. This CDR3 region has 15 residues. CDR3 protein: CASSGYRVGTDTQYF. Here the CDR3 DNA reads TGTGCCAGCAGTGGGTACAGGGTAGGCACAGATACGCAGTATTTT.

In its sample, this clone was seen once. The V and J genes are TRBV5-6 and TRBJ2-1; weak D call: TRBD1 (6 bases). Trimming stripped 2 bases from V and 8 bases from J, with 11 bases between. The CDR3 has 13 amino acids. Germline V gene lookup returns CDR1 SGHDT and CDR2 YYEEEE. The CDR3 here is CASSLQGNDEQFF. The CDR3 DNA follows: TGTGCCAGCAGCTTACAGGGAAACGATGAGCAGTTCTTC.

The chain uses TRBV30 and TRBJ2-5; possible D gene TRBD2, 6 bases. The CDR3 spans 15 residues. CDR1 and CDR2 (germline): GTSNPN, SVGIG (reference sequence). Trimming took off 0 bases at V and 3 bases at J, with 14 bases between the two ends. The CDR3 sequence is CAWSVLGSGEETQYF. The CDR3 DNA follows: TGTGCCTGGAGTGTACTCGGTAGCGGTGAAGAGACCCAGTACTTC.

V is TRBV28 and J is TRBJ1-6; 8 positions match TRBD1. CDR3 length: 19 residues. Trimming took 5 bases from V and 0 from J; bases not matched to a gene: 12. CDR1 MDHEN and CDR2 SYDVKM come from the germline V gene. The CDR3 loop reads CASSMDRASESSYNSPLHF. DNA of the CDR3: TGTGCCAGCAGTATGGACAGGGCGTCCGAGAGCTCCTATAATTCACCCCTCCACTTT. The variable domain in full, with the rest retrieved from reference TRBV28 and TRBJ1-6, is DVKVTQSSRYLVKRTGEKVFLECVQDMDHENMFWYRQDPGLGLRLIYFSYDVKMKEKGDIPEGYSVSREKKERFSLILESASTNQTSMYLCASSMDRASESSYNSPLHFGNGTRLTVT.